This TCR beta chain emerged from a study of T cell responses to AZD1222 COVID-19 vaccine. Of note for this clone: The antigen is undetermined.

Sequencing was performed with immunoSEQ multiplex PCR; in TCRdb, only in-frame clones are kept and a portion is missing. The table records over 150,000 clones, more than 75% of them present only once. The V gene's germline CDR1 is SGHVS and CDR2 FNYEAQ. The CDR3 extends over 15 amino acids. Trimming removed 5 bases at V and 1 base at J, with 14 bases between. General study findings and limits: In a largely white British group with more females than males, clonal diversity was possibly underestimated. Baseline serostatus was positive in only six AZD1222 recipients. CD4 TCRs covered the whole spike, strongest at regions 160-218 and 743-854. No day 14 peak samples; only post-peak repertoires were characterized.

Sequenced here: peripheral blood, sampled on day 0 of AZD1222 vaccination. The TCR was taken from an adult in good health. The chain uses TRBV7-6 and TRBJ1-1; maybe TRBD1 (6 bases). As DNA, the CDR3 is TGTGCCAGCAGCCCCCGGACAGATACGAACACTGAAGCTTTCTTT. Protein product: CASSPRTDTNTEAFF.